This is a list of T cell receptor beta chains from one sample in a study of blood T cells in healthy people across ages. TCRdb called the 5' RACE reads again in MiXCR, with one record for every CDR3 protein. Among about 670,000 distinct CDR3 sequences listed, approximately 52% were seen once. The specimen sequenced was blood. The receptors were sampled from a woman older than 75 in good health. The CDR3 runs from the conserved cysteine through the conserved F or W. The D gene is left open where the match is weak. The size entry is marked missing in some rows and otherwise reads once, few, many or a size class.

CDR3 DNA | CDR3 protein | D gene | J gene | V gene | clone size
TGCGCCAGCAGCTCGGGACTAGCGGGATCTAGCTCCTACGAGCAGTACTTC | CASSSGLAGSSSYEQYF | TRBD2 | TRBJ2-7 | TRBV5-1 | NA
TGTGCCAGCACGACAGCCACTAGTGTCTCCTACGAGCAGTACTTC | CASTTATSVSYEQYF | NA | TRBJ2-7 | TRBV6-1 | few
TGCAGTGCTAGTGTCGGCCTCAATGAGCAGTTCTTC | CSASVGLNEQFF | NA | TRBJ2-1 | TRBV20-1 | NA
TGTGCCAGCAGCGCGAACCCGGGACAGGTGCACAATGAGCAGTTCTTC | CASSANPGQVHNEQFF | TRBD1 | TRBJ2-1 | TRBV9 | many
TGTGCCACCAGCAGAGAAGGAGGGACTGCCGATACGCAGTATTTT | CATSREGGTADTQYF | NA | TRBJ2-3 | TRBV15 | many
TGTGCCAGCAGCAAAGCTACCCACGAGCAGTACTTC | CASSKATHEQYF | NA | TRBJ2-7 | TRBV21-1 | many
TGTGCCAGCAGCTTAGCCCTAGCGGGGGCAGATACGCAGTATTTT | CASSLALAGADTQYF | TRBD2 | TRBJ2-3 | TRBV7-2 | few
TGTGCCTGGAGTGTACGCGGGGGTAGGACTGAAGCTTTCTTT | CAWSVRGGRTEAFF | NA | TRBJ1-1 | TRBV30 | NA
TGCAGTGCTAGAGGGGCTAGCGGGGGCAATGAGCAGTTCTTC | CSARGASGGNEQFF | TRBD2 | TRBJ2-1 | TRBV20-1 | once
TGTGCCAGCAGCTTAGGCAATAAGCGGAGTTCCCAGGCTTTCTTT | CASSLGNKRSSQAFF | NA | TRBJ1-1 | TRBV7-9 | many
TGTGCCAGCAGCCAGGGGGCTAGTAACTATGGCTACACCTTC | CASSQGASNYGYTF | TRBD1 | TRBJ1-2 | TRBV12-3/TRBV12-4 | NA
TGTGCCAGCAGTCCCAATACAGGGGTGAGGGACCAAGAGACCCAGTACTTC | CASSPNTGVRDQETQYF | TRBD1 | TRBJ2-5 | TRBV28 | many
TGTGCCAGCAAGTGGGGGACTGGCTATGGCTACACCTTC | CASKWGTGYGYTF | NA | TRBJ1-2 | TRBV3-1 | NA
TGTGCCAGCAGTTTGGGTGTTGCTATATACCAAGAGACCCAGTACTTC | CASSLGVAIYQETQYF | NA | TRBJ2-5 | TRBV12-3/TRBV12-4 | NA
TGCGCCAGCAGCCAAGAATTCCGGGGGTTCCAAGAGACCCAGTACTTC | CASSQEFRGFQETQYF | NA | TRBJ2-5 | TRBV4-1 | NA
TGTGCCAGCAGTCCCGGGACAGTAACCACCGGGGAGCTGTTTTTT | CASSPGTVTTGELFF | TRBD1 | TRBJ2-2 | TRBV12-3/TRBV12-4 | many
TGTGCCAGCAGTTACGCCGGCGGGAGCTCCTACGAGCAGTACTTC | CASSYAGGSSYEQYF | TRBD2 | TRBJ2-7 | TRBV6-6 | few
TGTGCCAGCAGACCTCGCGGACTAGAGGGCTACGAGCAGTACTTC | CASRPRGLEGYEQYF | TRBD2 | TRBJ2-7 | TRBV6-2/TRBV6-3 | once